The present entry profiles one T cell receptor (beta chain) with its context. Its antigen is currently unknown. The data originate from a study of CD8+ T cells in alopecia areata. About the research overall: Patients in the treated group were given tofacitinib by mouth, 5 to 10 mg twice a day. Whole-study findings and limits: Higher clonality was seen in lesional scalp than in normal scalp, especially in alopecia totalis/universalis.

From PBMCs, CD4+ and CD8+ T cells were sorted. Reverse transcribed after extraction, RNA yielded cDNA as the sequencing template. Clones were sequenced by immunoSEQ multiplex PCR, and TCRdb holds only the in-frame ones, with some missing. This sample yields around 140,000 clones, of which approximately 50% are seen a single time; 0.95% to 1% belongs to the top ten. V dropped 3 bases and J dropped 4 bases, with 7 bases sitting between them. Germline-derived CDR1 and CDR2 are SGHNT and YYREEE (reference sequence). This CDR3 is built from 12 residues. V and J are TRBV5-4 and TRBJ1-1, with a weak D call TRBD1 (5 bases). This TCR was sampled from a human donor with alopecia areata. Here the sequenced sample was CD4+ T cells sorted from blood, taken at week 0. DNA of the CDR3: TGTGCCAGCAGCTCTAGGGGCACTGAAGCTTTCTTT. The encoded protein is CASSSRGTEAFF.